Listed below are T cell receptor beta chains from one sample, sequenced in a study of blood T cell repertoires in COVID-19. Here immunoSEQ multiplex PCR was the method, and the copy in TCRdb shows in-frame clones only, minus some. Of some 300,000 clones listed, approximately 86% are singletons. Sequenced: peripheral blood. Every receptor here comes from a woman aged 65 to 85 with COVID-19, enrolled during active disease. The CDR3 runs from the conserved cysteine through the conserved F or W. A D gene is named only where the DNA matches it firmly. Size is stated for part of the rows, as once, few or many counts, or as a class when the clone is expanded.

.	14	TRBV7-3	TRBD1	TRBJ2-1	CASSSDRGDNEQFF	TGTGCCAGCAGCTCGGACAGGGGGGACAATGAGCAGTTCTTC
.	17	TRBV15	.	TRBJ2-2	CATSRDAGFLNTGELFF	TGTGCCACCAGCAGAGATGCGGGATTCCTAAACACCGGGGAGCTGTTTTTT
.	15	TRBV28	TRBD1	TRBJ1-1	CASSEQGNQNTEAFF	TGTGCCAGCAGTGAACAGGGGAATCAGAACACTGAAGCTTTCTTT
.	15	TRBV2	TRBD2	TRBJ2-7	CASSEGGGRAYEQYF	TGTGCCAGCAGTGAAGGGGGCGGGAGAGCCTACGAGCAGTACTTC
few	18	TRBV3-1/TRBV3-2	TRBD2	TRBJ2-7	CASSSRNPIAGGSYEQYF	TGTGCCAGCAGCTCCCGCAATCCCATAGCGGGGGGCTCCTACGAGCAGTACTTC
.	13	TRBV6-2/TRBV6-3	.	TRBJ1-5	CASSSDRNQPQHF	TGTGCCAGCAGTTCAGACAGGAATCAGCCCCAGCATTTT
once	15	TRBV3-1/TRBV3-2	.	TRBJ1-2	CASSQDRATGSGYTF	TGTGCCAGCAGCCAAGATAGGGCTACAGGGAGCGGCTACACCTTC
few	16	TRBV2	.	TRBJ2-2	CASSEGAQGLTGELFF	TGTGCCAGCAGTGAAGGGGCCCAGGGACTCACCGGGGAGCTGTTTTTT
.	13	TRBV19	TRBD1	TRBJ1-6	CASGGTGGSPLHF	TGTGCCAGTGGGGGGACAGGGGGTTCACCCCTCCACTTT
few	16	TRBV5-1	TRBD1	TRBJ2-1	CASSLDMGQETNEQFF	TGCGCCAGCAGCTTGGACATGGGACAGGAGACCAATGAGCAGTTCTTC
once	14	TRBV6-5	TRBD2	TRBJ2-1	CASSYSEGRDEQFF	TGTGCCAGCAGTTACTCTGAAGGGAGGGATGAGCAGTTCTTC
.	12	TRBV3-1/TRBV3-2	TRBD2	TRBJ2-1	CASSFSGDEQFF	TGTGCCAGCAGTTTTAGCGGGGATGAGCAGTTCTTC
.	15	TRBV19	TRBD1	TRBJ1-4	CASSVSTGMNEKLFF	TGTGCCAGTAGTGTTTCGACAGGGATGAATGAAAAACTGTTTTTT
.	17	TRBV7-8	TRBD2	TRBJ2-1	CASSLDSGGVWYNEQFF	TGTGCCAGCAGCTTGGACAGCGGGGGGGTTTGGTACAATGAGCAGTTCTTC
.	16	TRBV7-9	.	TRBJ2-3	CASSLARVYSVDTQYF	TGTGCCAGCAGCTTAGCGCGGGTATATAGTGTGGATACGCAGTATTTT
.	14	TRBV19	.	TRBJ2-6	CASSIGAGANVLTF	TGTGCCAGTAGTATAGGAGCAGGGGCCAACGTCCTGACTTTC
.	13	TRBV28	.	TRBJ2-7	CATIGGPSYEQYF	TGTGCCACCATTGGGGGCCCCTCCTACGAGCAGTACTTC
few	16	TRBV27	TRBD1	TRBJ1-3	CASSLITGTGLDTIYF	TGTGCCAGCAGTTTAATTACCGGGACAGGGTTAGACACCATATATTTT
.	15	TRBV18	TRBD2	TRBJ2-3	CASSLRTRNTDTQYF	TGTGCCAGCTCACTTAGGACTAGGAACACAGATACGCAGTATTTT
.	15	TRBV27	.	TRBJ1-1	CASRNGIAGNTEAFF	TGTGCCAGCAGAAACGGCATCGCGGGGAACACTGAAGCTTTCTTT
.	13	TRBV5-6	.	TRBJ1-2	CASSLPGFYGYTF	TGTGCCAGCAGCCTCCCAGGTTTCTATGGCTACACCTTC
.	15	TRBV3-1/TRBV3-2	.	TRBJ2-3	CASSQTGAGPDTQYF	TGTGCCAGCAGCCAAACGGGTGCCGGCCCAGATACGCAGTATTTT
.	15	TRBV6-5	TRBD2	TRBJ2-1	CASSYGGGVHNEQFF	TGTGCCAGCAGTTACGGCGGGGGGGTCCACAATGAGCAGTTCTTC
.	15	TRBV4-2	TRBD1	TRBJ1-2	CASSQTGQGAWGYTF	TGTGCCAGCAGCCAAACGGGACAGGGGGCGTGGGGCTACACCTTC
.	17	TRBV9	.	TRBJ2-3	CASSAPASRSSTDTQYF	TGTGCCAGCAGCGCGCCCGCTAGTAGGTCTAGCACAGATACGCAGTATTTT
.	14	TRBV7-2	.	TRBJ1-2	CASSLAGGDYGYTF	TGTGCCAGCAGCTTAGCAGGGGGAGACTATGGCTACACCTTC
.	16	TRBV7-3	.	TRBJ2-3	CASSPGDGIRTDTQYF	TGTGCCAGCAGCCCAGGGGATGGGATACGCACAGATACGCAGTATTTT
.	14	TRBV19	.	TRBJ2-7	CASSIAAVQSEQYF	TGTGCCAGTAGTATTGCGGCAGTTCAGAGCGAGCAGTACTTC
.	14	TRBV2	TRBD1	TRBJ2-2	CASKDRDNTGELFF	TGTGCCAGCAAAGACAGGGATAACACCGGGGAGCTGTTTTTT
.	14	TRBV7-9	TRBD1	TRBJ2-7	CASSTRQGGYEQYF	TGTGCCAGCAGCACCAGACAGGGGGGCTACGAGCAGTACTTC
.	15	TRBV5-6	.	TRBJ2-3	CASSHQARISDTQYF	TGTGCCAGCAGCCACCAGGCCAGGATTTCAGATACGCAGTATTTT
.	16	TRBV9	.	TRBJ1-5	CASSVVLGDSNQPQHF	TGTGCCAGCAGCGTAGTTCTAGGGGATAGCAATCAGCCCCAGCATTTT
.	13	TRBV3-1/TRBV3-2	.	TRBJ1-2	CASSQEATYGYTF	TGTGCCAGCAGCCAAGAAGCCACCTATGGCTACACCTTC
.	16	TRBV7-3	TRBD2	TRBJ2-3	CASSLTGDYLTDTQYF	TGTGCCAGCAGCTTAACGGGGGACTACCTCACAGATACGCAGTATTTT
.	12	TRBV29-1	.	TRBJ2-7	CSVNRGGYEQYF	TGCAGCGTTAACAGGGGAGGCTACGAGCAGTACTTC
.	16	TRBV6-5	TRBD2	TRBJ2-2	CASSSIAGKNTGELFF	TGTGCCAGCAGTTCAATAGCGGGGAAGAACACCGGGGAGCTGTTTTTT
.	14	TRBV11-2	.	TRBJ1-6	CASSRGGVDSPLHF	TGTGCCAGCAGTCGCGGGGGGGTAGATTCACCCCTCCACTTT
.	14	TRBV2	.	TRBJ1-2	CASSEERRSYGYTF	TGTGCCAGCAGTGAAGAAAGACGGAGCTATGGCTACACCTTC
.	13	TRBV7-2	.	TRBJ1-2	CASSLIGIDGYTF	TGTGCCAGCAGCTTAATCGGGATTGATGGCTACACCTTC
once	16	TRBV28	TRBD1	TRBJ2-1	CASSFNRGLGYNEQFF	TGTGCCAGCAGTTTCAACAGGGGTTTGGGATACAATGAGCAGTTCTTC
.	16	TRBV15	.	TRBJ1-3	CATSRDPGYSGNTIYF	TGTGCCACCAGCAGAGACCCGGGGTACTCTGGAAACACCATATATTTT
few	12	TRBV2	.	TRBJ2-5	CASNTDQETQYF	TGTGCCAGCAACACAGACCAAGAGACCCAGTACTTC
.	14	TRBV2	.	TRBJ1-3	CASSELAGKDTIYF	TGTGCCAGCAGTGAATTGGCAGGGAAGGACACCATATATTTT
.	15	TRBV10-3	TRBD1	TRBJ2-3	CAISPTGDPADTQYF	TGTGCCATCAGCCCGACAGGGGATCCGGCAGATACGCAGTATTTT
.	17	TRBV2	TRBD1	TRBJ1-1	CASTVVSGQGLNTEAFF	TGTGCCAGCACCGTAGTTAGTGGACAGGGGTTGAACACTGAAGCTTTCTTT
.	14	TRBV4-1	.	TRBJ2-2	CASSPSEYTGELFF	TGCGCCAGCAGCCCTAGCGAGTACACCGGGGAGCTGTTTTTT
.	16	TRBV19	TRBD2	TRBJ2-2	CASSIVAGGPTGELFF	TGTGCCAGTAGTATTGTAGCGGGGGGGCCAACCGGGGAGCTGTTTTTT
.	15	TRBV14	TRBD1	TRBJ1-6	CASSQNRGINSPLHF	TGTGCCAGCAGCCAAAACAGGGGAATAAATTCACCCCTCCACTTT
once	17	TRBV6-2/TRBV6-3	TRBD1	TRBJ2-7	CASSYQLDRVSTYEQYF	TGTGCCAGCAGTTACCAACTGGACAGGGTTTCAACCTACGAGCAGTACTTC
.	15	TRBV9	.	TRBJ2-7	CASSEGSSFGNEQYF	TGTGCCAGCAGCGAGGGATCTAGCTTTGGTAACGAGCAGTACTTC
.	15	TRBV7-6	TRBD1	TRBJ2-1	CASSRDRDGNNEQFF	TGTGCCAGCAGTCGTGACAGGGACGGGAACAATGAGCAGTTCTTC
.	15	TRBV7-6	TRBD1	TRBJ2-7	CASSFDDRGPYEQYF	TGTGCCAGCAGCTTCGACGACAGGGGACCTTACGAGCAGTACTTC
once	16	TRBV11-2	TRBD2	TRBJ2-3	CASRRLAGGPRDTQYF	TGTGCCAGCAGGCGACTAGCGGGGGGGCCGAGAGATACGCAGTATTTT
.	17	TRBV6-1	.	TRBJ1-5	CASSGADGFRGNQPQHF	TGTGCCAGCAGTGGAGCTGACGGATTCAGGGGCAATCAGCCCCAGCATTTT
.	15	TRBV19	TRBD1	TRBJ1-2	CASSMGGQAIYGYTF	TGTGCCAGTAGTATGGGGGGACAGGCCATCTATGGCTACACCTTC
.	14	TRBV11-2	.	TRBJ2-7	CASSLLGASYEQYF	TGTGCCAGCAGCTTGTTGGGGGCCTCCTACGAGCAGTACTTC
.	16	TRBV14	.	TRBJ1-6	CASSQEAGDYYSPLHF	TGTGCCAGCAGCCAAGAGGCAGGGGACTATTATTCACCCCTCCACTTT
.	12	TRBV29-1	.	TRBJ1-3	CSVEYSGNTIYF	TGCAGCGTTGAATACAGTGGAAACACCATATATTTT
.	14	TRBV18	.	TRBJ2-3	CASSLNSGTDTQYF	TGTGCCAGCTCACTCAACTCGGGGACAGATACGCAGTATTTT
.	11	TRBV29-1	.	TRBJ1-1	CSVDRGTEAFF	TGCAGCGTTGATAGGGGTACTGAAGCTTTCTTT